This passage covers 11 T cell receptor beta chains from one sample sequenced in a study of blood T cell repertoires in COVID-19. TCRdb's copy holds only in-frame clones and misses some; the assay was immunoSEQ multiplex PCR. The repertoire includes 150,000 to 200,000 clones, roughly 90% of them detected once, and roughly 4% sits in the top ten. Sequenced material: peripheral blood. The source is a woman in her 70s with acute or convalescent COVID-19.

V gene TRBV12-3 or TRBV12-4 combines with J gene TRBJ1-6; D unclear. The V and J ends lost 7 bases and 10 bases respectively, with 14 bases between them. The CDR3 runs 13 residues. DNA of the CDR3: TGTGCCAGCAACGAAGGAGTCGGATCACCCCTCCACTTT. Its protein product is CASNEGVGSPLHF.

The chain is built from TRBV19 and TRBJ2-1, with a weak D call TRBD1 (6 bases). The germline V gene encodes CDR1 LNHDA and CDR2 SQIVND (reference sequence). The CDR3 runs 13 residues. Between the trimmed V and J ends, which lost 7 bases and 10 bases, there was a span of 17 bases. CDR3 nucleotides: TGTGCCAGTAACAGGGTAGGTACAACCGAGCAGTTCTTC. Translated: CASNRVGTTEQFF.

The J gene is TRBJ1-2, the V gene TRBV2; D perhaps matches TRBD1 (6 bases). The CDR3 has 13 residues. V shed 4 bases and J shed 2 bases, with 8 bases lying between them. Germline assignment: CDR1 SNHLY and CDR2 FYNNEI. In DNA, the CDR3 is TGTGCCAGCAGTGGCACAGGGAACTATGGCTACACCTTC. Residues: CASSGTGNYGYTF.

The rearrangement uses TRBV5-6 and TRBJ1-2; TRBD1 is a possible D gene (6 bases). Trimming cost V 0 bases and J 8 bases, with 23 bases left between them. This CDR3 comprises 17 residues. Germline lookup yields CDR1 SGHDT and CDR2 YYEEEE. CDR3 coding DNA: TGTGCCAGCAGCTTGGGTAGGGGGACGGACCTATCGGGAGGCTACACCTTC. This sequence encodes CASSLGRGTDLSGGYTF.

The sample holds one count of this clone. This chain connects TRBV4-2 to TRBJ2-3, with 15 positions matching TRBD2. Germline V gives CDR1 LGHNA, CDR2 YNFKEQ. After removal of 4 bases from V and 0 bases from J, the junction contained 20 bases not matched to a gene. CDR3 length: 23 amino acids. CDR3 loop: CASSLGERRGTSGRPTSTDTQYF. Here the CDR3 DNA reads TGTGCCAGCAGCCTTGGGGAGCGGCGTGGGACTAGCGGGAGGCCGACTAGCACAGATACGCAGTATTTT.

The CDR3 region has the DNA TGTGCCAGCCGGACTAGCGGCTACGAGCAGTACTTC. This encodes CASRTSGYEQYF. This chain joins TRBV28 and TRBJ2-7, with 10 bases that match TRBD2. The CDR3 is made up of 12 amino acids. The germline V gene encodes CDR1 MDHEN and CDR2 SYDVKM. Trimming took 8 bases from V and 3 from J; bases not matched to a gene: 1.

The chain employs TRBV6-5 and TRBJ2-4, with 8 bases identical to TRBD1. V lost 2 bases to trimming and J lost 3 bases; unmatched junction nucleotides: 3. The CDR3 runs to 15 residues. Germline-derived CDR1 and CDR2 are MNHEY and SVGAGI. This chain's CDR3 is CASSYGQGGKNIQYF. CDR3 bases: TGTGCCAGCAGTTACGGACAGGGTGGCAAAAACATTCAGTACTTC.

In nucleotides, the CDR3 is TGTGCCAGCAGCTTAGGACAGGGGGGTACTGAAGCTTTCTTT. Translated: CASSLGQGGTEAFF. This chain joins TRBV11-2 and TRBJ1-1, with TRBD1 matching over 9 bases. This CDR3 is built from 14 residues. CDR1 and CDR2 from the germline V gene are SGHAT and FQNNGV. Unmatched junction bases numbered 2, after V lost 1 base and J lost 5 bases.

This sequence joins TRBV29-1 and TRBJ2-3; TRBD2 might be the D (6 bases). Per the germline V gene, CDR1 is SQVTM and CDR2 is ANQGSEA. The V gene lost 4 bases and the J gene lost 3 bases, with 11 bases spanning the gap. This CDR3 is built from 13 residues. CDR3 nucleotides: TGCAGCGTTGGGAGGGGCGGGACAGATACGCAGTATTTT. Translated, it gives CSVGRGGTDTQYF.

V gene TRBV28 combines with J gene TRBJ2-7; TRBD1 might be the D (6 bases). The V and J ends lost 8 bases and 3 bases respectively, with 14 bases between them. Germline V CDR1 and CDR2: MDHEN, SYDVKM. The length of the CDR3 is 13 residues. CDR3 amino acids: CASLRQGSYEQYF. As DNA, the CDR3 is TGTGCCAGCCTACGGCAGGGGAGCTACGAGCAGTACTTC. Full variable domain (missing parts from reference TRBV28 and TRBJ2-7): DVKVTQSSRYLVKRTGEKVFLECVQDMDHENMFWYRQDPGLGLRLIYFSYDVKMKEKGDIPEGYSVSREKKERFSLILESASTNQTSMYLCASLRQGSYEQYFGPGTRLTVT.

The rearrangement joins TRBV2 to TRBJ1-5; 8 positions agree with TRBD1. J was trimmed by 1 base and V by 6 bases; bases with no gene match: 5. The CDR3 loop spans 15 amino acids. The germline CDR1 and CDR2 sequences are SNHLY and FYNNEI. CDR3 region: CASRRQGISNQPQHF. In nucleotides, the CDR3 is TGTGCCAGCAGAAGACAGGGGATAAGCAATCAGCCCCAGCATTTT.